Listed below are T cell receptor beta chains from one sample, sequenced in a study of identical twins. In TCRdb, the 5' RACE reads were re-called with MiXCR into one record per CDR3 protein. The sample lists 420,000 or so distinct CDR3 sequences, 15% to 20% occurring once. The specimen was naive T cells sorted from blood. Receptors originate from a man aged 45-60 years in good health. Both conserved end residues are part of each CDR3. A D gene is named only where the DNA matches it firmly. Clone size is not always given. Where it is, it says once, few, many or a class for expanded clones.

cdr3_length: 15; d_call: .; j_call: TRBJ1-5; v_call: TRBV15; clone_size: .; cdr3_aa: CATSRDPWPQRPQHF; cdr3_nt: TGTGCCACCAGCAGAGACCCGTGGCCTCAGCGGCCCCAGCATTTT
cdr3_length: 18; d_call: .; j_call: TRBJ1-2; v_call: TRBV6-5; clone_size: .; cdr3_aa: CASRKNPGRLNVNYGYTF; cdr3_nt: TGTGCCAGCAGAAAGAACCCAGGTCGTCTGAACGTTAACTATGGCTACACCTTC
cdr3_length: 14; d_call: .; j_call: TRBJ1-1; v_call: TRBV6-2/TRBV6-3; clone_size: many; cdr3_aa: CASSPQDVNTEAFF; cdr3_nt: TGTGCCAGCAGTCCCCAGGACGTTAACACTGAAGCTTTCTTT
cdr3_length: 15; d_call: TRBD1; j_call: TRBJ2-1; v_call: TRBV7-2; clone_size: .; cdr3_aa: CASSSPGQDYNEQFF; cdr3_nt: TGTGCCAGCAGTTCTCCGGGACAGGACTACAATGAGCAGTTCTTC
cdr3_length: 15; d_call: TRBD1; j_call: TRBJ2-2; v_call: TRBV5-1; clone_size: few; cdr3_aa: CASSYSTGGTGELFF; cdr3_nt: TGCGCCAGCAGCTATTCGACAGGGGGCACCGGGGAGCTGTTTTTT
cdr3_length: 13; d_call: .; j_call: TRBJ2-7; v_call: TRBV6-1; clone_size: .; cdr3_aa: CASRRGGTYEQYF; cdr3_nt: TGTGCCAGCCGCAGGGGAGGAACCTACGAGCAGTACTTC
cdr3_length: 13; d_call: .; j_call: TRBJ2-7; v_call: TRBV20-1; clone_size: .; cdr3_aa: CSAPRSGPYEQYF; cdr3_nt: TGCAGTGCTCCAAGGTCGGGACCTTACGAGCAGTACTTC
cdr3_length: 14; d_call: TRBD2; j_call: TRBJ2-3; v_call: TRBV20-1; clone_size: .; cdr3_aa: CSAPASGPTDTQYF; cdr3_nt: TGCAGTGCTCCCGCTAGCGGTCCCACAGATACGCAGTATTTT
cdr3_length: 13; d_call: TRBD1; j_call: TRBJ2-1; v_call: TRBV5-1; clone_size: .; cdr3_aa: CASRGQDYNEQFF; cdr3_nt: TGCGCCAGCAGAGGACAGGACTACAATGAGCAGTTCTTC
cdr3_length: 15; d_call: .; j_call: TRBJ2-5; v_call: TRBV5-1; clone_size: few; cdr3_aa: CASSLEDSRPETQYF; cdr3_nt: TGCGCCAGCAGCTTGGAGGACAGTCGCCCTGAGACCCAGTACTTC
cdr3_length: 14; d_call: .; j_call: TRBJ2-4; v_call: TRBV9; clone_size: .; cdr3_aa: CASSVDGAGDIQYF; cdr3_nt: TGTGCCAGCAGCGTAGACGGGGCTGGGGACATTCAGTACTTC
cdr3_length: 13; d_call: TRBD1; j_call: TRBJ2-7; v_call: TRBV5-1; clone_size: many; cdr3_aa: CASSLDRGYEQYF; cdr3_nt: TGTGCCAGCAGTTTAGACAGGGGGTACGAGCAGTACTTC
cdr3_length: 17; d_call: TRBD1; j_call: TRBJ1-4; v_call: TRBV4-3; clone_size: .; cdr3_aa: CASSQDRLGTGDEKLFF; cdr3_nt: TGCGCCAGCAGCCAAGATAGACTGGGGACAGGGGATGAAAAACTGTTTTTT
cdr3_length: 13; d_call: .; j_call: TRBJ2-2; v_call: TRBV30; clone_size: .; cdr3_aa: CAWSVKATGELFF; cdr3_nt: TGTGCCTGGAGTGTAAAGGCCACCGGGGAGCTGTTTTTT
cdr3_length: 14; d_call: .; j_call: TRBJ2-7; v_call: TRBV30; clone_size: .; cdr3_aa: CAWSVKGFGYEQYF; cdr3_nt: TGTGCCTGGAGTGTAAAGGGTTTCGGGTACGAGCAGTACTTC
cdr3_length: 15; d_call: .; j_call: TRBJ1-1; v_call: TRBV28; clone_size: .; cdr3_aa: CASSPYRFAVKEAFF; cdr3_nt: TGTGCCAGCAGTCCCTACCGTTTCGCAGTTAAGGAAGCTTTCTTT
cdr3_length: 19; d_call: .; j_call: TRBJ2-3; v_call: TRBV4-3; clone_size: .; cdr3_aa: CASSQGGRGWDKGTDTQYF; cdr3_nt: TGCGCCAGCAGCCAAGGTGGTCGGGGGTGGGATAAGGGGACAGATACGCAGTATTTT
cdr3_length: 18; d_call: .; j_call: TRBJ1-5; v_call: TRBV28; clone_size: .; cdr3_aa: CASSQYSRQPLTHQPQHF; cdr3_nt: TGTGCCAGCAGTCAATACAGCCGACAGCCCCTTACCCATCAGCCCCAGCATTTT
cdr3_length: 15; d_call: .; j_call: TRBJ1-5; v_call: TRBV6-1; clone_size: many; cdr3_aa: CASSEGGRLNQPQHF; cdr3_nt: TGTGCCAGCAGTGAAGGGGGACGTCTCAATCAGCCCCAGCATTTT
cdr3_length: 15; d_call: .; j_call: TRBJ2-3; v_call: TRBV6-2/TRBV6-3; clone_size: many; cdr3_aa: CASSYRPTGTDTQYF; cdr3_nt: TGTGCCAGCAGTTACCGCCCGACGGGCACAGATACGCAGTATTTT
cdr3_length: 14; d_call: .; j_call: TRBJ2-7; v_call: TRBV4-2; clone_size: few; cdr3_aa: CASSLGLGSYEQYF; cdr3_nt: TGTGCCAGCAGCTTAGGTCTGGGGTCCTACGAGCAGTACTTC
cdr3_length: 14; d_call: .; j_call: TRBJ2-5; v_call: TRBV6-5; clone_size: few; cdr3_aa: CASSYSDTQETQYF; cdr3_nt: TGTGCCAGCAGTTACTCGGACACCCAAGAGACCCAGTACTTC
cdr3_length: 15; d_call: TRBD1; j_call: TRBJ1-4; v_call: TRBV6-1; clone_size: .; cdr3_aa: CASSRKGQLNEKLFF; cdr3_nt: TGTGCCAGCAGTAGGAAGGGACAGCTTAATGAAAAACTGTTTTTT
cdr3_length: 16; d_call: .; j_call: TRBJ2-3; v_call: TRBV5-4; clone_size: .; cdr3_aa: CASSVGNGGGTDTQYF; cdr3_nt: TGTGCCAGCAGCGTTGGGAATGGGGGCGGCACAGATACGCAGTATTTT
cdr3_length: 16; d_call: TRBD1; j_call: TRBJ2-2; v_call: TRBV28; clone_size: few; cdr3_aa: CASSRYRQGSTGELFF; cdr3_nt: TGTGCCAGCAGTAGATACCGACAGGGGAGCACCGGGGAGCTGTTTTTT
cdr3_length: 15; d_call: .; j_call: TRBJ2-3; v_call: TRBV11-2; clone_size: .; cdr3_aa: CASSLGGHGSDTQYF; cdr3_nt: TGTGCCAGCAGCTTAGGGGGGCACGGATCGGATACGCAGTATTTT
cdr3_length: 13; d_call: TRBD1; j_call: TRBJ2-7; v_call: TRBV20-1; clone_size: .; cdr3_aa: CSASHTGAYEQYF; cdr3_nt: TGCAGTGCTAGTCATACAGGGGCCTACGAGCAGTACTTC
cdr3_length: 15; d_call: .; j_call: TRBJ2-1; v_call: TRBV9; clone_size: .; cdr3_aa: CASSVLGGKYNEQFF; cdr3_nt: TGTGCCAGCAGCGTACTCGGCGGGAAATACAATGAGCAGTTCTTC
cdr3_length: 16; d_call: .; j_call: TRBJ2-4; v_call: TRBV7-9; clone_size: .; cdr3_aa: CASSPPVGVAKNIQYF; cdr3_nt: TGTGCCAGCAGCCCGCCGGTGGGGGTGGCCAAAAACATTCAGTACTTC
cdr3_length: 15; d_call: TRBD1; j_call: TRBJ2-7; v_call: TRBV4-3; clone_size: many; cdr3_aa: CASSQGTGGAYEQYF; cdr3_nt: TGCGCCAGCAGCCAAGGCACAGGGGGCGCCTACGAGCAGTACTTC
cdr3_length: 14; d_call: .; j_call: TRBJ2-6; v_call: TRBV30; clone_size: .; cdr3_aa: CASYDRTGANVLTF; cdr3_nt: TGTGCCTCATACGACAGGACTGGGGCCAACGTCCTGACTTTC
cdr3_length: 15; d_call: .; j_call: TRBJ2-2; v_call: TRBV9; clone_size: .; cdr3_aa: CASSVATSGGGKLFF; cdr3_nt: TGTGCCAGCAGCGTAGCTACGTCCGGGGGCGGGAAGCTGTTTTTT
cdr3_length: 14; d_call: .; j_call: TRBJ2-6; v_call: TRBV6-1; clone_size: .; cdr3_aa: CASTRRSGANVLTF; cdr3_nt: TGTGCCAGCACGCGCAGGTCTGGGGCCAACGTCCTGACTTTC
cdr3_length: 14; d_call: TRBD2; j_call: TRBJ2-3; v_call: TRBV6-2/TRBV6-3; clone_size: few; cdr3_aa: CASSGEGLGDTQYF; cdr3_nt: TGTGCCAGCAGTGGGGAGGGCCTTGGAGATACGCAGTATTTT
cdr3_length: 15; d_call: .; j_call: TRBJ2-5; v_call: TRBV9; clone_size: few; cdr3_aa: CASSVGGSHQETQYF; cdr3_nt: TGTGCCAGCAGCGTAGGGGGCAGCCACCAAGAGACCCAGTACTTC
cdr3_length: 17; d_call: TRBD2; j_call: TRBJ2-5; v_call: TRBV12-3/TRBV12-4; clone_size: .; cdr3_aa: CASSFGTSLARKETQYF; cdr3_nt: TGTGCCAGCAGTTTTGGGACTAGCTTGGCTCGCAAAGAGACCCAGTACTTC
cdr3_length: 17; d_call: TRBD1; j_call: TRBJ1-5; v_call: TRBV20-1; clone_size: .; cdr3_aa: CSASAGQGAWSNQPQHF; cdr3_nt: TGCAGTGCTAGTGCTGGGCAGGGGGCTTGGAGCAATCAGCCCCAGCATTTT
cdr3_length: 16; d_call: .; j_call: TRBJ1-4; v_call: TRBV4-1; clone_size: many; cdr3_aa: CASSRLTGATNEKLFF; cdr3_nt: TGCGCCAGCAGCCGTCTTACGGGGGCAACTAATGAAAAACTGTTTTTT
cdr3_length: 16; d_call: TRBD1; j_call: TRBJ1-4; v_call: TRBV20-1; clone_size: many; cdr3_aa: CSAPPGGRTTNEKLFF; cdr3_nt: TGCAGTGCTCCCCCAGGGGGACGGACAACTAATGAAAAACTGTTTTTT
cdr3_length: 15; d_call: TRBD1; j_call: TRBJ1-2; v_call: TRBV20-1; clone_size: many; cdr3_aa: CSALARGQVLYGYTF; cdr3_nt: TGCAGTGCTCTGGCCCGCGGACAGGTTTTATACGGCTACACCTTC
cdr3_length: 11; d_call: .; j_call: TRBJ2-7; v_call: TRBV20-1; clone_size: .; cdr3_aa: CSGRTEYEQYF; cdr3_nt: TGCAGTGGCAGAACAGAGTACGAGCAGTACTTC